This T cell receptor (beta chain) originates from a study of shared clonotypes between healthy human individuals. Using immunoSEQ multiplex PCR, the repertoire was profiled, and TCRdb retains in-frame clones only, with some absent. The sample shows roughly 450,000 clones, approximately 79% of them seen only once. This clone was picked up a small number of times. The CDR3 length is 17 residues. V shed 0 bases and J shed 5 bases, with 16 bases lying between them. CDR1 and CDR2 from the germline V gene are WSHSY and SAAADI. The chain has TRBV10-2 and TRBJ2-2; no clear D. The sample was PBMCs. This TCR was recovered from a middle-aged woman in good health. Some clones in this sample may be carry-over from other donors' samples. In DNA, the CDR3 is TGCGCCAGCAGTGAGTCAGGCGGAGTTGGGGATACCGGGGAGCTGTTTTTT. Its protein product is CASSESGGVGDTGELFF.